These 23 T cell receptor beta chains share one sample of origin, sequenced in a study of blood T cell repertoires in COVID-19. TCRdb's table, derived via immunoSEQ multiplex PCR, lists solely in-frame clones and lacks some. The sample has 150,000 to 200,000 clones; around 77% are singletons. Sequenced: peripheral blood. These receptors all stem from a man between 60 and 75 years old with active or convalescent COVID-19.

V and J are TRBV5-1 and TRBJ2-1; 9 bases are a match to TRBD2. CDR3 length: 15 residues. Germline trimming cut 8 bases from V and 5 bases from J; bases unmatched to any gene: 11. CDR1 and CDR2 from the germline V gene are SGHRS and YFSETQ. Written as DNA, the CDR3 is TGCGCCAGTTCTTACCCGGGACTAGCTAACAATGAGCAGTTCTTC. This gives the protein CASSYPGLANNEQFF. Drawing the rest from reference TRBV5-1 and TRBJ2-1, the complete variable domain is KAGVTQTPRYLIKTRGQQVTLSCSPISGHRSVSWYQQTPGQGLQFLFEYFSETQRNKGNFPGRFSGRQFSNSRSEMNVSTLELGDSALYLCASSYPGLANNEQFFGPGTRLTVL.

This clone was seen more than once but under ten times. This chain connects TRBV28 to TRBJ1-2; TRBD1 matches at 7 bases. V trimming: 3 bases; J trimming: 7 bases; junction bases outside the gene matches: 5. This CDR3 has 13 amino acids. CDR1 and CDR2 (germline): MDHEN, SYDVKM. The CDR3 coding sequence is TGTGCCAGCAGTTTTGGAGGGGGCGGTGGCTACACCTTC. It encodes CASSFGGGGGYTF.

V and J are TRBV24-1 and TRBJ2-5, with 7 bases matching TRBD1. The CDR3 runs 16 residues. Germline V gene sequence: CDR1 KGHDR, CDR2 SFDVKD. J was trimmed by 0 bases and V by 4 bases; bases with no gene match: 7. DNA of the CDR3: TGTGCCACCAGTGAGGGAACAGGGGTGTACCAAGAGACCCAGTACTTC. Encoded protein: CATSEGTGVYQETQYF.

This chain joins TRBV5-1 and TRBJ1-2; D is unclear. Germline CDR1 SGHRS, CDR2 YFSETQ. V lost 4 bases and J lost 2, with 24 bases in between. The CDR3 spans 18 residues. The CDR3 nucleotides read TGCGCCAGCAGCCCAGGCCCGGCAGGAGGAAGTATAAACTATGGCTACACCTTC. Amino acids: CASSPGPAGGSINYGYTF.

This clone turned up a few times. DNA of the CDR3: TGTGCCAGTAGTATAGGACAGGGGGCTAACGGGGAGCTGTTTTTT. It specifies CASSIGQGANGELFF. The chain carries TRBV19 and TRBJ2-2, with 10 positions matching TRBD1. The CDR3 has 15 residues. CDR1 is LNHDA and CDR2 is SQIVND in the germline V gene (reference sequence). Trimming removed 1 base from V and 7 bases from J; junction bases left unmatched: 3.

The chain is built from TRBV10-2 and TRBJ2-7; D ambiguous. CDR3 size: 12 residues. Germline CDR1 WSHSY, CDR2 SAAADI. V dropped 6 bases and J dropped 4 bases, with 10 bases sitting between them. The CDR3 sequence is CASSDFQYEQYF. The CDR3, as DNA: TGCGCCAGCAGCGACTTCCAATACGAGCAGTACTTC.

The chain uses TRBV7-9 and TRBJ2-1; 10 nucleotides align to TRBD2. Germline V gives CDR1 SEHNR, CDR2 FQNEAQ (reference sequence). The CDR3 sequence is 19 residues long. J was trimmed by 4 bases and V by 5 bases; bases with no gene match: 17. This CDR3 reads CASSPTGSGRSHFYNEQFF. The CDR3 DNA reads TGTGCCAGCAGCCCTACGGGTAGCGGGAGGTCTCACTTTTACAATGAGCAGTTCTTC.

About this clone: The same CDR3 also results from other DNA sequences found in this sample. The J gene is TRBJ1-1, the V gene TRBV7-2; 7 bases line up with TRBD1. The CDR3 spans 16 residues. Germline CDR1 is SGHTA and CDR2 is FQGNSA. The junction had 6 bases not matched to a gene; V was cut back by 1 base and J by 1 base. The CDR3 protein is CASSLVGGRQNTEAFF. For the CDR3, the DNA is TGTGCCAGCAGCTTAGTAGGGGGCAGACAGAACACTGAAGCTTTCTTT.

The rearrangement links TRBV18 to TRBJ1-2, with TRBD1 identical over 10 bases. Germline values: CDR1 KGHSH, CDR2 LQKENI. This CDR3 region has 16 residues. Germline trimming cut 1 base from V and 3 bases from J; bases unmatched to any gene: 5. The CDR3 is CASSPQTGGADYGYTF. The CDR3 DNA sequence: TGTGCCAGCTCACCACAGACAGGGGGCGCGGACTATGGCTACACCTTC.

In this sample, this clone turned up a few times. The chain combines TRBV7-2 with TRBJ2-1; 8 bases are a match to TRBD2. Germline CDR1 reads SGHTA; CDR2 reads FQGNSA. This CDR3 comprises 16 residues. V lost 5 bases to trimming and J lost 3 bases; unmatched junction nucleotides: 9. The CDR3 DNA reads TGTGCCAGCAGCGCATCACCGGGACTAGGCTACAATGAGCAGTTCTTC. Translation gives CASSASPGLGYNEQFF.

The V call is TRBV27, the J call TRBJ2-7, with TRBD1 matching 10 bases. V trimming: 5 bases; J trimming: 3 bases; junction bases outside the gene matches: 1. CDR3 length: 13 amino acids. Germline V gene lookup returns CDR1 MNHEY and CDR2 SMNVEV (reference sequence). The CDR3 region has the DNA TGTGCCAGCAGTCGGACAGGGGGCTACGAGCAGTACTTC. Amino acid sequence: CASSRTGGYEQYF.

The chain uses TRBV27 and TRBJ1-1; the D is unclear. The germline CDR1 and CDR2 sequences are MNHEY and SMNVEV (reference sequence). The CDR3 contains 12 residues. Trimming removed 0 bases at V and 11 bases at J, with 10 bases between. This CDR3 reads CASSLSRGSAFF. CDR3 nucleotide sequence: TGTGCCAGCAGTTTATCTCGGGGTTCCGCTTTCTTT.

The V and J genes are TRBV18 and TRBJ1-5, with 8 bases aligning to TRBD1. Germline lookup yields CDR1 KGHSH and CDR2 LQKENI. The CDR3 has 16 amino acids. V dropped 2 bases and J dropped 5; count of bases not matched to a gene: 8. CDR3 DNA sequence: TGTGCCAGCTCACCAATCAGGACAGGGATCGATCAGCCCCAGCATTTT. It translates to CASSPIRTGIDQPQHF. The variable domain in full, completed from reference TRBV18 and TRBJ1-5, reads NAGVMQNPRHLVRRRGQEARLRCSPMKGHSHVYWYRQLPEEGLKFMVYLQKENIIDESGMPKERFSAEFPKEGPSILRIQQVVRGDSAAYFCASSPIRTGIDQPQHFGDGTRLSIL.

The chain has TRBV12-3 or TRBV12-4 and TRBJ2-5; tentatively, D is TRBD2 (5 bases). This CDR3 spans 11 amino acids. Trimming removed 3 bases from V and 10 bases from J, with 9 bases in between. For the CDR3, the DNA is TGTGCCAGCAGTTTTTCGAGGGACCAGTACTTC. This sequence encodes CASSFSRDQYF.

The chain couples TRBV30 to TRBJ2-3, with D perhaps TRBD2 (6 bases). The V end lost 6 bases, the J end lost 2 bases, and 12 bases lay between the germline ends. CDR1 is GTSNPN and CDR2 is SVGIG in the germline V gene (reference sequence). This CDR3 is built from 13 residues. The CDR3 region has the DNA TGTGCCTGTCGGCGGACTAACACAGATACGCAGTATTTT. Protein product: CACRRTNTDTQYF.

Written as DNA, the CDR3 is TGTGCCAGCAGTTTGCCAGGTCCGGAGACCCAGTACTTC. It specifies CASSLPGPETQYF. V usage is TRBV28 and J usage is TRBJ2-5; D is unclear. Looked up from germline, CDR1 is MDHEN and CDR2 is SYDVKM. The length of the CDR3 is 13 residues. Trimming shortened V by 3 bases and J by 5 bases, and 10 bases separated the two germline ends.

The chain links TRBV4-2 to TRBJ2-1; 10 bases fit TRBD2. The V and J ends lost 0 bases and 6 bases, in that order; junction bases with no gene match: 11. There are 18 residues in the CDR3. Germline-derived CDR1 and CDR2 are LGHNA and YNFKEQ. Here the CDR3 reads CASSQDSGIAGGRNEQFF. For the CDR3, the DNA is TGTGCCAGCAGCCAAGATTCGGGGATAGCGGGAGGTCGCAATGAGCAGTTCTTC.

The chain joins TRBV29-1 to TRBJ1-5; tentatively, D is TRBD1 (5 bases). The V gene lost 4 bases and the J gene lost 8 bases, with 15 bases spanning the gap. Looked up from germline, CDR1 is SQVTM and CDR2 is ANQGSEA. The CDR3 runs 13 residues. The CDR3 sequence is CSVGDSRREPQHF. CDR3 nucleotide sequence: TGCAGCGTTGGTGACAGTCGCAGGGAGCCCCAGCATTTT.

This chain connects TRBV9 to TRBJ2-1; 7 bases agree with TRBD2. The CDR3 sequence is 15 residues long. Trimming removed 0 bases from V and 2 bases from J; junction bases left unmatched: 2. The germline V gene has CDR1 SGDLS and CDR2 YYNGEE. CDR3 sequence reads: CASSVDGRPYNEQFF. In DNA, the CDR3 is TGTGCCAGCAGCGTAGACGGGAGGCCCTACAATGAGCAGTTCTTC.

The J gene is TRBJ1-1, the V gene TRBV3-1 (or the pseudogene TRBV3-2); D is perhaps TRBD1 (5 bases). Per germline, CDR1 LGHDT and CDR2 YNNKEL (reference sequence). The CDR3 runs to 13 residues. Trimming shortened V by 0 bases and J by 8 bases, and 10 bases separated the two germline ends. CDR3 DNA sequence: TGTGCCAGCAGCCAAGATGGGAGGGACGAAGCTTTCTTT. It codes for CASSQDGRDEAFF.

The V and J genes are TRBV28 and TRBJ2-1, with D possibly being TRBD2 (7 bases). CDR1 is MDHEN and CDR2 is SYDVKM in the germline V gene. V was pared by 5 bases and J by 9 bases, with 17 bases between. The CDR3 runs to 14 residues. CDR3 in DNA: TGTGCCAGCAGTAAAGCGGGACAAAGCGGTGAGCAGTTCTTC. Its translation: CASSKAGQSGEQFF.

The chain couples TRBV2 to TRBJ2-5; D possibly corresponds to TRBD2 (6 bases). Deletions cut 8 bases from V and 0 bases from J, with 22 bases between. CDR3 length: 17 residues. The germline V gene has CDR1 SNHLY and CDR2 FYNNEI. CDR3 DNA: TGTGCCAGCCGGGGGTCTCTCGTTAGCGGAGACCAAGAGACCCAGTACTTC. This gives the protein CASRGSLVSGDQETQYF. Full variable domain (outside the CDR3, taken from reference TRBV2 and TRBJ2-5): EPEVTQTPSHQVTQMGQEVILRCVPISNHLYFYWYRQILGQKVEFLVSFYNNEISEKSEIFDDQFSVERPDGSNFTLKIRSTKLEDSAMYFCASRGSLVSGDQETQYFGPGTRLLVL.

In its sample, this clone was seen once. DNA for the CDR3: TGTGCCAGCAGTTTAGGCGGAGGTGGCTACACCTTC. It yields the protein CASSLGGGGYTF. The chain combines TRBV12-3 or TRBV12-4 with TRBJ1-2; D is unclear. Trimming pared 1 base from V and 7 bases from J, leaving 7 bases between. This CDR3 is 12 amino acids long.